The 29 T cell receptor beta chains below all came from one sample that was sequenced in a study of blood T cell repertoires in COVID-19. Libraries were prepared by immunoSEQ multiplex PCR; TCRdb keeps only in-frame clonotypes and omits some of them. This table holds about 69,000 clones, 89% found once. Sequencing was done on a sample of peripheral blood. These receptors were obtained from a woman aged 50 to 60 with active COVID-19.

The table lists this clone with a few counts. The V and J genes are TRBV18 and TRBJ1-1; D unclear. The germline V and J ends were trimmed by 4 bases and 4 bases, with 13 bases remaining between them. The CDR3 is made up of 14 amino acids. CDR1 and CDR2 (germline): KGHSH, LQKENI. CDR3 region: CASSQEGGSTEAFF. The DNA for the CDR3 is TGTGCCAGCTCACAGGAGGGCGGGAGCACTGAAGCTTTCTTT.

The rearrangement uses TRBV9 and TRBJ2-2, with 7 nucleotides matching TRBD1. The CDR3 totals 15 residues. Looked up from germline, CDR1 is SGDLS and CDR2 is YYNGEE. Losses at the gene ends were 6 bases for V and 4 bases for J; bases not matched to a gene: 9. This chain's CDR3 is CASTNRDSLTGELFF. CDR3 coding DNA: TGTGCCAGCACCAACCGGGACAGCCTCACCGGGGAGCTGTTTTTT.

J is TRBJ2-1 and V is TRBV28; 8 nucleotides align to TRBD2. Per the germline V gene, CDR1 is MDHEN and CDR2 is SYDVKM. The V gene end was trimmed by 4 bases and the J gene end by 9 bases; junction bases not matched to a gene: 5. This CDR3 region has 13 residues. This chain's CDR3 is CASSSWLAGEQFF. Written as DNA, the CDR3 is TGTGCCAGCAGTTCGTGGCTAGCGGGTGAGCAGTTCTTC.

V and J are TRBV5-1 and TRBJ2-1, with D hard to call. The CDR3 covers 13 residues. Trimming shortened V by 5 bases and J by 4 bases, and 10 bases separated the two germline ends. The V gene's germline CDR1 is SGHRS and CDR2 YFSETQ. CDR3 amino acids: CASSQAEYNEQFF. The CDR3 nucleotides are TGCGCCAGCAGTCAGGCCGAATACAATGAGCAGTTCTTC.

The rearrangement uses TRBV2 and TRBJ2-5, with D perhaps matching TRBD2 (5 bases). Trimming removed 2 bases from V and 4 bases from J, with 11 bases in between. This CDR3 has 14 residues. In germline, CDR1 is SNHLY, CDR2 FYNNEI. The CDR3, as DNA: TGTGCCAGCAGTGAATTTGGCGGGCGAGAGACCCAGTACTTC. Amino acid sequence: CASSEFGGRETQYF.

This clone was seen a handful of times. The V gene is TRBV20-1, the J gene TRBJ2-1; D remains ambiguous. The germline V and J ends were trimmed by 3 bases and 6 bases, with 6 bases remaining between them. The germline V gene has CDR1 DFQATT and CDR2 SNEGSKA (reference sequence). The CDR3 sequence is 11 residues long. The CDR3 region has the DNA TGCAGTGCTAGTCAGGCCAATGAGCAGTTCTTC. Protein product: CSASQANEQFF.

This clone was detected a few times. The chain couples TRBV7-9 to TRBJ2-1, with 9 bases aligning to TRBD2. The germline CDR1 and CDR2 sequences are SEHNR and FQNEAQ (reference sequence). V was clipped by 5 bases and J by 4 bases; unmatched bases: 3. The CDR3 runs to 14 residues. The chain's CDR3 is CASSRTSAYNEQFF. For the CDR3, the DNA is TGTGCCAGCAGCCGGACTAGCGCTTACAATGAGCAGTTCTTC.

The CDR3 DNA follows: TGTGCCAGCAGCCGAGAGCAGGGGGCAGGGGAGCAGTTCTTC. Its translation is CASSREQGAGEQFF. The chain has TRBV7-8 and TRBJ2-1, with 8 bases fitting TRBD1. Germline CDR1 reads SGHVS; CDR2 reads FQNEAQ. This CDR3 is built from 14 residues. Unmatched junction bases numbered 10, after V lost 5 bases and J lost 10 bases.

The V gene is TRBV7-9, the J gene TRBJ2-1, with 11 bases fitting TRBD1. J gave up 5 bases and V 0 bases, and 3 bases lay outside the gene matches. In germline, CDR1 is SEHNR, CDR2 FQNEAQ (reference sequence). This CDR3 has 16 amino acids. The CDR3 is CASSLAGTGGHNEQFF. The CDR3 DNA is TGTGCCAGCAGCTTAGCGGGGACAGGGGGGCACAATGAGCAGTTCTTC. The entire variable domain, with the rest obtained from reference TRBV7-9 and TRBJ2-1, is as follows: DTGVSQNPRHKITKRGQNVTFRCDPISEHNRLYWYRQTLGQGPEFLTYFQNEAQLEKSRLLSDRFSAERPKGSFSTLEIQRTEQGDSAMYLCASSLAGTGGHNEQFFGPGTRLTVL.

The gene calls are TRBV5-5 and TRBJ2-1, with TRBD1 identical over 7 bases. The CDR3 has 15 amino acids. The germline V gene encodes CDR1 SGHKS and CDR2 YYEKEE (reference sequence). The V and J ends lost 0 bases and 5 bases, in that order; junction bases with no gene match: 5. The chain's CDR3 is CASSLAGGTDNEQFF. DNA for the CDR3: TGTGCCAGCAGCTTGGCAGGGGGAACAGACAATGAGCAGTTCTTC.

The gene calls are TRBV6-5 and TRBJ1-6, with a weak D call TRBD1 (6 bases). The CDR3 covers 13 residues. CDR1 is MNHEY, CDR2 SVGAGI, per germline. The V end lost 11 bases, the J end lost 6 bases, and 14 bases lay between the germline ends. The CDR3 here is CAGGGAGNSPLHF. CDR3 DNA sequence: TGTGCCGGTGGGGGGGCCGGTAATTCACCCCTCCACTTT.

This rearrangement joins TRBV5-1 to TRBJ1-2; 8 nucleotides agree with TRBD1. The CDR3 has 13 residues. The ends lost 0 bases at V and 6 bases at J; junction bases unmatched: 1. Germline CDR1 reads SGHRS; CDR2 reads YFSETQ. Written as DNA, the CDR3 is TGCGCCAGCAGCTTGGGACAGGGGAATGGCTACACCTTC. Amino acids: CASSLGQGNGYTF.

The CDR3 reads CASSDGGLGYGYTF. CDR3 nucleotides: TGTGCCAGCAGTGACGGAGGGCTTGGATATGGCTACACCTTC. This chain joins TRBV6-2 or TRBV6-3 and TRBJ1-2; unclear D gene. This CDR3 is built from 14 residues. CDR1 is MNHEY, CDR2 SVGEGT, per germline. V was clipped by 5 bases and J by 5 bases, with 15 bases between them.

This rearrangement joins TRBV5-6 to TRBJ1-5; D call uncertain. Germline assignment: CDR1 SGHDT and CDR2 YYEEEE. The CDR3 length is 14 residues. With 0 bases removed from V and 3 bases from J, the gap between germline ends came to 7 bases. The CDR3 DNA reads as TGTGCCAGCAGCTTGGGGCCGATCAATCAGCCCCAGCATTTT. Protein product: CASSLGPINQPQHF.

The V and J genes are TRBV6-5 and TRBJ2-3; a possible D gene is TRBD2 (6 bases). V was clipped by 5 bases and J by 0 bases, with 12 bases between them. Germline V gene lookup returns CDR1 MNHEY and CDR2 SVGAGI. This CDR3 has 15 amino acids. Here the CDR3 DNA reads TGTGCCAGCAGTCCGACTAGTTCTAGCACAGATACGCAGTATTTT. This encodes CASSPTSSSTDTQYF.

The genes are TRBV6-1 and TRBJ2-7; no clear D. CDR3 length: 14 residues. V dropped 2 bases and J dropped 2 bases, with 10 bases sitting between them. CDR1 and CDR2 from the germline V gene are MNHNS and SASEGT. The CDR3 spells CASSELGSAYEQYF. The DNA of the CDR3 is TGTGCCAGCAGTGAACTCGGCAGCGCCTACGAGCAGTACTTC.

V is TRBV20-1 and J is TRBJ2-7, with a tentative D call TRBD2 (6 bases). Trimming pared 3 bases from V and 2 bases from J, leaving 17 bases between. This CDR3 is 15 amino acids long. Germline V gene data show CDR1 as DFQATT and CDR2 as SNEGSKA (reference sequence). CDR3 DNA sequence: TGCAGTGCTAGTGATCTCGCGGGGTTGACCTACGAGCAGTACTTC. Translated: CSASDLAGLTYEQYF.

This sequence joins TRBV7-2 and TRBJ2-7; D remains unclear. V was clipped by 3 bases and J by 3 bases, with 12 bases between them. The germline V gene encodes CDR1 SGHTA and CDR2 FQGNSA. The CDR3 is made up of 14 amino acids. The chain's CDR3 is CASSLGASNYEQYF. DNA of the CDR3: TGTGCCAGCAGCTTGGGCGCGTCGAACTACGAGCAGTACTTC.

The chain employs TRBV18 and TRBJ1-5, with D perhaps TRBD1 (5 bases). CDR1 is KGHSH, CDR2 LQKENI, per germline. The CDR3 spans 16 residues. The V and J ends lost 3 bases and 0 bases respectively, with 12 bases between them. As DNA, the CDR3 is TGTGCCAGCTCACCGCCAGGGTTCGGTAGCAATCAGCCCCAGCATTTT. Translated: CASSPPGFGSNQPQHF.

The CDR3 here is CASSLSRTANSPLHF. CDR3 sequence (DNA): TGTGCCAGCAGTTTGAGTAGGACAGCAAATTCACCCCTCCACTTT. The chain carries TRBV27 and TRBJ1-6; the D gene is possibly TRBD1 (6 bases). V was clipped by 3 bases and J by 7 bases, with 13 bases between them. The CDR3 covers 15 residues. Per the germline V gene, CDR1 is MNHEY and CDR2 is SMNVEV (reference sequence).

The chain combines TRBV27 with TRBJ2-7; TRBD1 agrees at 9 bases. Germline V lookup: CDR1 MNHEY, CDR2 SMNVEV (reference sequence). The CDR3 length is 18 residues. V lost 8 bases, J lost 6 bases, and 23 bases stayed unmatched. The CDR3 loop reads CASWRQGVIVGELGEQYF. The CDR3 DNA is TGTGCCAGCTGGAGACAGGGGGTGATTGTGGGAGAACTCGGCGAGCAGTACTTC.

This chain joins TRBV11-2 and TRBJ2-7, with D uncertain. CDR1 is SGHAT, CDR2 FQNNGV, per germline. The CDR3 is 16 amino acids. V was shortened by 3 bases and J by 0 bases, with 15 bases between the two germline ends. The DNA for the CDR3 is TGTGCCAGCAGCTTTGGAGCCCCCACCAGCTCCTACGAGCAGTACTTC. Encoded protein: CASSFGAPTSSYEQYF. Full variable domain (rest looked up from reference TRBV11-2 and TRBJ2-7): EAGVAQSPRYKIIEKRQSVAFWCNPISGHATLYWYQQILGQGPKLLIQFQNNGVVDDSQLPKDRFSAERLKGVDSTLKIQPAKLEDSAVYLCASSFGAPTSSYEQYFGPGTRLTVT.

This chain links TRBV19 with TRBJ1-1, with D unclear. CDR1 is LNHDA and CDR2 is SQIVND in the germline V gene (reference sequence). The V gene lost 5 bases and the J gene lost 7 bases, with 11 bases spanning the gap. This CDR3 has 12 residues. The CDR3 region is CASSRLQHEAFF. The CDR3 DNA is TGTGCCAGTAGTCGGTTACAGCATGAAGCTTTCTTT.

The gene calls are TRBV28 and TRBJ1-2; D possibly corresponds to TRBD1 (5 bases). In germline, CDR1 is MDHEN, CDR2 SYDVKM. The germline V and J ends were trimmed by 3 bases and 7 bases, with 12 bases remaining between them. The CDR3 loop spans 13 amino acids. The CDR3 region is CASSLEGLPGYTF. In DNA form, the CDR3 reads TGTGCCAGCAGTTTGGAGGGGCTCCCTGGCTACACCTTC.

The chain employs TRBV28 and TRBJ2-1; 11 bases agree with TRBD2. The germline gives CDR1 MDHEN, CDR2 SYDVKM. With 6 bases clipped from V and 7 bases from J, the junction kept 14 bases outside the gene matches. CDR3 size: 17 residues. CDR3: CASSLPSPSGRKNEQFF. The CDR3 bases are TGTGCCAGCAGCCTGCCCTCCCCTAGCGGGAGGAAAAATGAGCAGTTCTTC.

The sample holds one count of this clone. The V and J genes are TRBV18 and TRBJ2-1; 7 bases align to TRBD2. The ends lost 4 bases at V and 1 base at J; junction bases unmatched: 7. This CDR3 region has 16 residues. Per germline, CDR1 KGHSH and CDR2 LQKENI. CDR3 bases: TGTGCCAGCTCACTCAGGGAGGGCGGGTCCTACAATGAGCAGTTCTTC. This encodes CASSLREGGSYNEQFF.

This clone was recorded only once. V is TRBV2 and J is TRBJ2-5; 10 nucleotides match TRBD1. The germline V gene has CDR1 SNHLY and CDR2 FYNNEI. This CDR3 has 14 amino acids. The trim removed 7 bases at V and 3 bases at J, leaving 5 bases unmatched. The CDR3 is CASKTGTGEETQYF. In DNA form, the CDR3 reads TGTGCCAGCAAAACCGGGACAGGGGAAGAGACCCAGTACTTC.

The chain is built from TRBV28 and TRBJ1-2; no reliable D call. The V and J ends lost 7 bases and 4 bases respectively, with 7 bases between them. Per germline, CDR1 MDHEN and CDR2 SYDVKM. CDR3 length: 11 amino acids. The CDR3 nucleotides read TGTGCCAGCATAGGCGGCTATGGCTACACCTTC. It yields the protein CASIGGYGYTF.

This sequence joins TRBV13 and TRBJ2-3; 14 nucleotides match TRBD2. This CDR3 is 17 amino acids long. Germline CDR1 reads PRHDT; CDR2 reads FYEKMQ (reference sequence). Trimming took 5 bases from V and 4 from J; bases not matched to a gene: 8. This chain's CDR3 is CASSRLAGGPGADTQYF. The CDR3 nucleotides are TGTGCCAGCAGCAGACTAGCGGGAGGGCCCGGGGCAGATACGCAGTATTTT.